These T cell receptor beta chains were read from a single sample in a study of T cell changes during pregnancy in multiple sclerosis. TCRdb keeps only in-frame clones here, not all; method: immunoSEQ multiplex PCR. The sample has around 100,000 clones, around 92% seen once; the top ten hold roughly 1%. The sequenced sample was peripheral blood, obtained before pregnancy. The origin of the receptors is a female donor with multiple sclerosis, enrolled in a pregnancy study. CDR3s leave out the opening cysteine and the closing phenylalanine or tryptophan. D genes are given only for firm matches.

V | length | D | CDR3
TRBV7-2 | 15 | TRBD2 | ASSLDPSGRGKDTQY
TRBV7-2 | 15 | TRBD2 | ASSLEALAGAPGEQF
TRBV4-1 | 13 | TRBD2 | ASSHGLAAFYEQY
TRBV27 | 12 | NA | ASSAQDSSYEQY
TRBV11-2 | 12 | TRBD1 | ASSFAGQGAEQY
TRBV5-1 | 9 | NA | ASSLTDTQY
TRBV30 | 11 | NA | AWIEGPYYGYT
TRBV2 | 10 | NA | ASRERVYEQY
TRBV28 | 13 | TRBD1 | ASSLGGTGTGELF
TRBV30 | 12 | NA | AWSVSAPRGGYT
TRBV5-1 | 12 | TRBD2 | ASSPIAGLETQY
TRBV14 | 14 | TRBD2 | VSSFRLAGSYNEQF
TRBV10-3 | 11 | NA | AISEGGINEQF
TRBV10-2 | 11 | NA | ASSMTGLYGYT
TRBV27 | 12 | TRBD1 | ASNRDRFTGELF
TRBV18 | 12 | NA | ASSPGGPLGTQY
TRBV10-3 | 11 | TRBD1 | AISDQGAGEQY
TRBV15 | 13 | TRBD1 | ATSSGTDRKNIQY
TRBV13 | 13 | TRBD2 | ASSYGTSGRYEQY
TRBV29-1 | 12 | TRBD1 | SGYSGQGTGELF